These 22 T cell receptor beta chains were all obtained from the same sample, sequenced in a study of blood T cell repertoires in COVID-19. Sequencing used immunoSEQ multiplex PCR; TCRdb keeps in-frame clones, though not all of them. Found here are over 45,000 clones, approximately 90% of them singletons; the top ten hold approximately 15%. The sequencing input was peripheral blood. Every receptor here comes from an older woman with active COVID-19.

The chain is built from TRBV9 and TRBJ1-4, with D unclear. Germline V gene lookup returns CDR1 SGDLS and CDR2 YYNGEE. This CDR3 has 13 residues. V shed 4 bases and J shed 4 bases, with 8 bases lying between them. CDR3 DNA: TGTGCCAGCAGCCCGGGGTTTAATGAAAAACTGTTTTTT. This codes for CASSPGFNEKLFF.

The chain is built from TRBV7-3 and TRBJ2-2; weak D call: TRBD2 (5 bases). The CDR3 runs to 13 residues. Germline CDR1 reads SGHTA; CDR2 reads FQGTGA. V was trimmed by 5 bases and J by 5 bases, leaving 9 bases between them. The chain's CDR3 is CASSPEGTGELFF. The CDR3, as DNA: TGTGCCAGCAGCCCCGAGGGTACCGGGGAGCTGTTTTTT.

With respect to this clone: An end of the junction differs from the germline gene, which may be a read error. The chain joins TRBV7-7 to TRBJ1-1; tentative D call: TRBD1 (6 bases). The CDR3 runs 13 residues. Germline V lookup: CDR1 SSHAT, CDR2 FNYEAQ (reference sequence). CDR3 residues: CASSDRLNTEAFF. The CDR3 DNA sequence: TGTGCTAGCAGTGACAGGTTGAACACTGAAGCTTTCTTT.

The gene calls are TRBV19 and TRBJ1-3; a possible D gene is TRBD1 (6 bases). The CDR3 runs to 15 residues. V was cut by 6 bases and J by 1 base, with 13 bases left in between. Germline V gene sequence: CDR1 LNHDA, CDR2 SQIVND (reference sequence). CDR3 sequence reads: CASSDTGNSGNTIYF. The CDR3 DNA is TGTGCCAGTAGCGATACAGGGAATTCTGGAAACACCATATATTTT.

This chain joins TRBV15 and TRBJ1-4; tentative D call: TRBD1 (6 bases). CDR1 and CDR2 from the germline V gene are LNHNV and YYDKDF (reference sequence). The CDR3 contains 18 residues. V lost 5 bases and J lost 0, with 19 bases in between. Written as DNA, the CDR3 is TGTGCCACCAGCCCTGAAACAGGGCGGATAGCAACTAATGAAAAACTGTTTTTT. Translated, it gives CATSPETGRIATNEKLFF.

This clone was observed once. This chain links TRBV12-5 with TRBJ2-7; 14 nucleotides line up with TRBD2. The CDR3 loop spans 19 amino acids. Germline CDR1 LGHNT, CDR2 FRNRAP. The V gene end was trimmed by 4 bases and the J gene end by 3 bases; junction bases not matched to a gene: 14. The CDR3 nucleotides read TGTGCTAGTGGTTGGGTACGACTAGCGGGGGGGCGGTTTTACTACGAGCAGTACTTC. The encoded protein is CASGWVRLAGGRFYYEQYF.

The J gene is TRBJ2-1, the V gene TRBV13; 10 nucleotides align to TRBD1. Germline V lookup: CDR1 PRHDT, CDR2 FYEKMQ (reference sequence). CDR3 length: 14 amino acids. V dropped 8 bases and J dropped 9; count of bases not matched to a gene: 10. CDR3 DNA sequence: TGTGCCAGCGGGGCTCCGGGACAGGGGTTTGAGCAGTTCTTC. Protein product: CASGAPGQGFEQFF.

This clone was counted between two and nine times. V usage is TRBV10-3 and J usage is TRBJ1-2; TRBD1 aligns across 7 bases. Looked up from germline, CDR1 is ENHRY and CDR2 is SYGVKD. The CDR3 has 15 residues. The junction had 7 bases not matched to a gene; V was cut back by 2 bases and J by 4 bases. The CDR3 DNA sequence: TGTGCCATCAGTGAGCCAGGGACAGCTCGCTATGGCTACACCTTC. Translating gives CAISEPGTARYGYTF.

The chain combines TRBV10-2 with TRBJ2-2; 8 bases match TRBD1. V was clipped by 5 bases and J by 5 bases; unmatched bases: 7. The CDR3 is 15 residues long. Germline V gene sequence: CDR1 WSHSY, CDR2 SAAADI. The CDR3 nucleotides are TGCGCCAGCAGTTGGACAGGGCTGGGGACCGGGGAGCTGTTTTTT. Its protein is CASSWTGLGTGELFF.

This chain uses TRBV11-2 with TRBJ1-5; D gene unclear. The germline V and J ends were trimmed by 5 bases and 3 bases, with 14 bases remaining between them. Germline V CDR1 and CDR2: SGHAT, FQNNGV. This CDR3 spans 15 amino acids. CDR3: CASSPLGGYNQPQHF. The DNA for the CDR3 is TGTGCCAGCAGCCCCCTAGGCGGGTACAATCAGCCCCAGCATTTT.

V gene TRBV4-2 combines with J gene TRBJ2-7, with D possibly being TRBD1 (5 bases). CDR1 and CDR2 from the germline V gene are LGHNA and YNFKEQ. V was trimmed by 3 bases and J by 3 bases, leaving 15 bases between them. This CDR3 is built from 15 residues. The CDR3 DNA follows: TGTGCCAGCAGCCAGGACACCCACTCTGGCTACGAGCAGTACTTC. Amino acid sequence: CASSQDTHSGYEQYF.

The chain couples TRBV5-3 to TRBJ1-3, with D uncertain. TRBV5-3 qualifies as an ORF whose function is uncertain. V gave up 4 bases and J gave up 4 bases, with 18 bases separating them. The CDR3 is made up of 16 amino acids. The CDR3 region is CARSPPDYPGGNTIYF. The CDR3 nucleotides read TGTGCCAGAAGCCCTCCGGACTACCCCGGGGGAAACACCATATATTTT.

The rearrangement uses TRBV2 and TRBJ1-5; 8 positions match TRBD1. The CDR3 totals 14 residues. CDR1 is SNHLY, CDR2 FYNNEI, per germline. After removal of 3 bases from V and 4 bases from J, the junction contained 2 bases not matched to a gene. CDR3 sequence: CASSDRTGNQPQHF. As DNA, the CDR3 is TGTGCCAGCAGTGACCGGACAGGGAATCAGCCCCAGCATTTT.

The CDR3 bases are TGTGCCAGCGGACGTAGGGGGCAGCCCCAGCATTTT. This gives the protein CASGRRGQPQHF. The rearrangement uses TRBV18 and TRBJ1-5, with D perhaps matching TRBD1 (6 bases). Deletions cut 8 bases from V and 7 bases from J, with 12 bases between. CDR3 length equals 12 residues. In germline, CDR1 is KGHSH, CDR2 LQKENI.

V is TRBV4-3 and J is TRBJ2-6; TRBD2 is a possible D gene (6 bases). The CDR3 is made up of 16 amino acids. CDR1 is LGHNA, CDR2 YSLEER, per germline. V lost 2 bases and J lost 1, with 9 bases in between. The CDR3 spells CASSQIGGSGANVLTF. The CDR3 DNA sequence: TGCGCCAGCAGCCAAATTGGGGGGTCTGGGGCCAACGTCCTGACTTTC.

The V gene is TRBV9, the J gene TRBJ1-6, with D unresolved. The CDR3 length is 13 residues. From germline, CDR1 is SGDLS and CDR2 YYNGEE. The V end was cut by 0 bases, the J end by 11 bases, with 9 bases between. In nucleotides, the CDR3 is TGTGCCAGCAGCGTAGGGCCCGAAGCACCCCTCCACTTT. Translation gives CASSVGPEAPLHF.

V gene TRBV5-8 combines with J gene TRBJ1-1; D remains unclear. V was cut by 0 bases and J by 3 bases, with 3 bases left in between. Germline V gene lookup returns CDR1 SGHTS and CDR2 YDEGEE. This CDR3 is built from 12 residues. Here the CDR3 reads CASSLGDTEAFF. The CDR3 DNA is TGTGCCAGCAGCTTGGGCGACACTGAAGCTTTCTTT.

This chain links TRBV25-1 with TRBJ1-1; D perhaps matches TRBD1 (5 bases). The CDR3 is made up of 15 amino acids. CDR1 and CDR2 from the germline V gene are MGHDK and SYGVNS. Trimming stripped 6 bases from V and 4 bases from J, with 18 bases between. The CDR3 spells CASRDQDISGTEAFF. The CDR3 bases are TGTGCCAGCAGGGACCAGGACATTTCGGGCACTGAAGCTTTCTTT.

This rearrangement joins TRBV19 to TRBJ2-7; 10 bases match TRBD2. This CDR3 region has 19 residues. Germline V gives CDR1 LNHDA, CDR2 SQIVND (reference sequence). The J segment lost 3 bases and the V segment lost 3 bases, leaving 17 bases of the junction unmatched. The CDR3: CASSMSLAGDQFRDYEQYF. The DNA of the CDR3 is TGTGCCAGTAGTATGTCTCTAGCGGGGGACCAGTTCAGGGACTACGAGCAGTACTTC.

The chain couples TRBV3-1 (or the pseudogene TRBV3-2) to TRBJ1-6; the D gene is possibly TRBD1 (5 bases). V lost 1 base and J lost 5, with 9 bases in between. The CDR3 has 15 amino acids. Per germline, CDR1 LGHDT and CDR2 YNNKEL (reference sequence). The CDR3 reads CASSQGQGNNSPLHF. Here the CDR3 DNA reads TGTGCCAGCAGCCAAGGGCAGGGCAATAATTCACCCCTCCACTTT.

This chain joins TRBV6-1 and TRBJ1-5; D possibly corresponds to TRBD1 (5 bases). Germline values: CDR1 MNHNS, CDR2 SASEGT. V lost 3 bases and J 2 bases, leaving 11 bases between the germline ends. The CDR3 is 15 residues long. As DNA, the CDR3 is TGTGCCAGCAGTGACCGCAGGGAAGGCAATCAGCCCCAGCATTTT. Amino acids: CASSDRREGNQPQHF.

CDR3 nucleotides: TGTGCCAGCAGCTTTGGACAGGACTACTACGAGCAGTACTTC. Translated: CASSFGQDYYEQYF. The chain uses TRBV11-1 and TRBJ2-7; a weak D match, TRBD1 (7 bases). Germline V gives CDR1 SGHAT, CDR2 FQDESV (reference sequence). The CDR3 consists of 14 residues. The germline V and J ends were trimmed by 3 bases and 3 bases, with 12 bases remaining between them.